This is a list of T cell receptor beta chains from one sample in a study of blood T cell repertoires in COVID-19. Profiling relied on immunoSEQ multiplex PCR, and the TCRdb table lists in-frame clones only, not all of them. In the table there are 200,000 or so clones, over 75% of which are singletons. The sample consisted of peripheral blood. These receptors were obtained from a human donor in a cohort sampled during active COVID-19. The CDR3 runs from the conserved cysteine through the conserved F or W. The order of the fields is V gene, D gene, clone size, J gene, CDR3 DNA, CDR3 protein. D genes are given only for firm matches. Size tells how often a clone was seen (once, few, many) or the class of an expanded clone, and some rows leave it out.

>TRBV18|TRBD1|.|TRBJ1-2
TGTGCCAGCTCAGGATTGACCGGGACAGACTATGGCTACACCTTC
CASSGLTGTDYGYTF
>TRBV3-1/TRBV3-2|TRBD1|.|TRBJ1-2
TGTGCCAGCAGCCAGATGGGGGGACAGGGGGCAAGATATGGCTACACCTTC
CASSQMGGQGARYGYTF
>TRBV9|.|.|TRBJ2-7
TGTGCCAGCAGCGCGGGGAGCTCCTACGAGCAGTACTTC
CASSAGSSYEQYF
>TRBV29-1|TRBD2|.|TRBJ2-7
TGCAGCGTTGCCCGGACTAGCGGGAACTACGAGCAGTACTTC
CSVARTSGNYEQYF
>TRBV24-1|.|.|TRBJ2-1
TGTGCCACCAGTGATCCGACAGGCCAGTACAATGAGCAGTTCTTC
CATSDPTGQYNEQFF
>TRBV4-3|TRBD1|.|TRBJ1-4
TGCGCCAGCAGCCAAGGACAGGGGGGTCCCTCTAATGAAAAACTGTTTTTT
CASSQGQGGPSNEKLFF
>TRBV5-1|.|.|TRBJ2-2
TGCGCCAGCAGCTTGGGGAGGCCCGGGGAGCTGTTTTTT
CASSLGRPGELFF
>TRBV7-2|TRBD2|.|TRBJ2-2
TGTGCCAGCAGCTTAACCCGGACTAGCGGGAGGGCCGCCGGGGAGCTGTTTTTT
CASSLTRTSGRAAGELFF
>TRBV28|.|.|TRBJ1-1
TGTGCCAGCAGTTTTAGGGGTAGGGGGAACACTGAAGCTTTCTTT
CASSFRGRGNTEAFF
>TRBV11-2|.|few|TRBJ1-1
TGTGCCAGCAGCTCACGCGCGACTGAAGCTTTCTTT
CASSSRATEAFF
>TRBV9|.|.|TRBJ1-1
TGTGCCAGCAGCTCCAGTACCGGGGGGGCTGAAGCTTTCTTT
CASSSSTGGAEAFF
>TRBV3-1/TRBV3-2|TRBD2|.|TRBJ2-3
TGTGCCAGCAGCCAGACTAGCGGGAGAATAGATACGCAGTATTTT
CASSQTSGRIDTQYF
>TRBV28|TRBD2|.|TRBJ2-7
TGTGCCAGCAGTTTAGGCCTAGCGGGATCCGAGCAGTACTTC
CASSLGLAGSEQYF
>TRBV19|.|.|TRBJ1-5
TGTGCCAGTAGTAAGGGCCGGGACATTAATAGCAATCAGCCCCAGCATTTT
CASSKGRDINSNQPQHF
>TRBV4-2|TRBD1|few|TRBJ2-1
TGTGCCAGCAGCCCCGACAGGGGAACCAATGAGCAGTTCTTC
CASSPDRGTNEQFF
>TRBV7-9|.|.|TRBJ1-4
TGTGCCAGCAGCCTACAGGAGACAGCTAATGAAAAACTGTTTTTT
CASSLQETANEKLFF
>TRBV9|.|.|TRBJ2-6
TGTGCCAGCAGCGTAGGAGGTTGGGACACCTCTGGGGCCAACGTCCTGACTTTC
CASSVGGWDTSGANVLTF
>TRBV6-4|TRBD1|few|TRBJ1-6
TGTGCCAGCAGCTCGGACAGGGGCTATAATTCACCCCTCCACTTT
CASSSDRGYNSPLHF
>TRBV28|.|.|TRBJ1-1
TGTGCCAGCAGCCGAGTCGCTGAAGCTTTCTTT
CASSRVAEAFF
>TRBV19|.|.|TRBJ1-1
TGTGCCAGTAGTATAGATCGGGGGAACACTGAAGCTTTCTTT
CASSIDRGNTEAFF
>TRBV11-2|.|.|TRBJ2-1
TGTGCCAGCAGCTGGGGCAGTGGGGATGAGCAGTTCTTC
CASSWGSGDEQFF
>TRBV9|.|.|TRBJ2-4
TGTGCCAGCAGCGTCCGAGGGACATCGGACAACATTCAGTACTTC
CASSVRGTSDNIQYF
>TRBV29-1|.|.|TRBJ2-7
TGCAGCGTTGGGACTGGATCAGGGCAGTACTTC
CSVGTGSGQYF
>TRBV6-5|.|once|TRBJ2-7
TGTGCCAGCAGCTTGATTAGCGGTACAGGCGAGCAGTACTTC
CASSLISGTGEQYF
>TRBV5-6|.|few|TRBJ2-7
TGTGCCAGCAGCTGGACTACCCTCTACGAGCAGTACTTC
CASSWTTLYEQYF
>TRBV10-3|.|once|TRBJ2-7
TGTGCCATCAGTGAGTCCGATGGTTCCAGGGGCTACTCCTATGAGCAGTACTTC
CAISESDGSRGYSYEQYF
>TRBV7-2|.|.|TRBJ1-2
TGTGCCAGCAGCTTTATCCAGTTCTATGGCTACACCTTC
CASSFIQFYGYTF
>TRBV3-1/TRBV3-2|TRBD1|.|TRBJ1-1
TGTGCCAGCAGCCAAGCGGCAGGGGGCACTGAAGCTTTCTTT
CASSQAAGGTEAFF
>TRBV12-3/TRBV12-4|TRBD1|.|TRBJ2-7
TGTGCCAGCAGAACAGGGGGAGGCTACGAGCAGTACTTC
CASRTGGGYEQYF
>TRBV28|.|once|TRBJ1-2
TGTGCCAGCAGCTCTTGGGGAGATGGCTACACCTTC
CASSSWGDGYTF
>TRBV11-2|TRBD1|.|TRBJ2-7
TGTGCCAGCAGCTTATATCCAGGGGGCGGGTATGAGCAGTACTTC
CASSLYPGGGYEQYF
>TRBV5-1|TRBD2|.|TRBJ2-7
TGCGCCAGCAGACCACTAGCGGAGAGCTCCTACGAGCAGTACTTC
CASRPLAESSYEQYF
>TRBV27|TRBD1|few|TRBJ1-3
TGTGCCAGCAGTTTGGGACAGGCCGGCTCTGGAAACACCATATATTTT
CASSLGQAGSGNTIYF
>TRBV28|.|few|TRBJ1-2
TGTGCCAGCAGTGCGTCCGGTGACCAGGGCGGCTACACCTTC
CASSASGDQGGYTF
>TRBV5-4|TRBD1|.|TRBJ1-2
TGTGCCAGCAGCACATCCGGGACAGGGGGCGCTGGCTACACCTTC
CASSTSGTGGAGYTF
>TRBV5-6|.|.|TRBJ1-4
TGTGCCAGCAGCTCCACAGGGACGGGTGAAAAACTGTTTTTT
CASSSTGTGEKLFF
>TRBV28|TRBD2|.|TRBJ2-5
TGTGCCAGCAGTTTACTAGCGGGGGGAACAGAGACCCAGTACTTC
CASSLLAGGTETQYF
>TRBV25-1|TRBD1|.|TRBJ2-1
TGTGCCAGCAGTGAGCTACAGGGGGTTGGAAATGAGCAGTTCTTC
CASSELQGVGNEQFF
>TRBV28|TRBD2|.|TRBJ2-7
TGTGCCAGCAGTTCTGGGACTAGCGGGATTTACGAGCAGTACTTC
CASSSGTSGIYEQYF
>TRBV5-1|TRBD1|.|TRBJ1-2
TGCGCCAGCAGCTTACAACCCGGGACAGAGGGCTACACCTTC
CASSLQPGTEGYTF
>TRBV2|.|.|TRBJ1-1
TGTGCCAGCAGTCGAAGCGGGGGCACTGAAGCTTTCTTT
CASSRSGGTEAFF
>TRBV4-1|.|.|TRBJ1-6
TGCGCCAGCAGCCAAGATGGCGGGGCGAGCTCCTATAATTCACCCCTCCACTTT
CASSQDGGASSYNSPLHF
>TRBV6-5|.|.|TRBJ2-7
TGTGCCAGCAGCTCTCGGATACGACTAACCTACGAGCAGTACTTC
CASSSRIRLTYEQYF
>TRBV27|.|.|TRBJ1-2
TGTGCCAGCCGCGGGGTTCGCGGGGGGAGCGGCTACACCTTC
CASRGVRGGSGYTF